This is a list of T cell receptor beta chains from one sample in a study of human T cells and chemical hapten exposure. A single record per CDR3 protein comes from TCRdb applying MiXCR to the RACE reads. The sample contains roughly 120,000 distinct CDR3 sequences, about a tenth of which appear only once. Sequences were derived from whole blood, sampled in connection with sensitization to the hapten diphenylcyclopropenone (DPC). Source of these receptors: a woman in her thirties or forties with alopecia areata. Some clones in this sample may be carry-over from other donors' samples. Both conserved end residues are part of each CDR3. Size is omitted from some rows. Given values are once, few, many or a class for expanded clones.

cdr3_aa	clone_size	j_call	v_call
CASSYPPGGGSDEAFF	many	TRBJ1-1	TRBV6-2/TRBV6-3
CASSTYRGLNTEAFF	few	TRBJ1-1	TRBV7-8
CASRRGSRWHNYGYTF	many	TRBJ1-2	TRBV6-5
CASSLAGDRGYEQYF	few	TRBJ2-7	TRBV27
CASSYLAGRYEQYF	many	TRBJ2-7	TRBV6-5
CASSLGGLGYTF	-	TRBJ1-2	TRBV12-3/TRBV12-4
CASSLGHNSPLHF	many	TRBJ1-6	TRBV18
CASSLSTRAIDEQFF	few	TRBJ2-1	TRBV18
CASSLRGNSYEQYF	many	TRBJ2-7	TRBV27
CASSFYSDLNTEAFF	-	TRBJ1-1	TRBV7-8
CSRYRTGGRTEAFF	many	TRBJ1-1	TRBV20-1
CASSDRGGVEPQHF	-	TRBJ1-5	TRBV27
CASSQLGPGTGGHEQYF	many	TRBJ2-7	TRBV4-3
CASSKALSRGYGYTF	-	TRBJ1-2	TRBV21-1
CASSFINSPLHF	-	TRBJ1-6	TRBV7-2
CASSLSGAGVYNEQFF	many	TRBJ2-1	TRBV12-3/TRBV12-4
CASRGPFGTDTQYF	many	TRBJ2-3	TRBV7-9
CSAGDRGYEQYF	few	TRBJ2-7	TRBV20-1
CAAYKSSGNTIYF	few	TRBJ1-3	TRBV10-3
CSARAGTSGGAWEQYF	-	TRBJ2-7	TRBV20-1
CASSVVTSETDTQYF	-	TRBJ2-3	TRBV9
CASSIQGGTNGELFF	few	TRBJ2-2	TRBV5-4
CASSLDRGRTQPQHF	many	TRBJ1-5	TRBV7-2
CATSDPGTEETQYF	-	TRBJ2-5	TRBV24-1
CASSQGGRVNEQFF	many	TRBJ2-1	TRBV3-1
CASTGTENTGELFF	many	TRBJ2-2	TRBV5-1
CASSPHRQGAENEQFF	-	TRBJ2-1	TRBV7-2
CASSLVGTGGAMYNEQFF	few	TRBJ2-1	TRBV7-2
CASSLVGGPLSYEQYF	few	TRBJ2-7	TRBV28
CASSYDRETYGYTF	-	TRBJ1-2	TRBV6-5
CASRAQDASGNTIYF	few	TRBJ1-3	TRBV12-3/TRBV12-4
CASNDADRAYQPQHF	many	TRBJ1-5	TRBV6-1
CASSSIADYNEQFF	many	TRBJ2-1	TRBV7-8
CASSLGDRRTDKQYF	-	TRBJ2-3	TRBV11-2
CASSFTSTGDNSPLHF	-	TRBJ1-6	TRBV7-2
CASSLSGITRAFF	many	TRBJ1-1	TRBV12-3/TRBV12-4
CASSPGTSGGPTSTDTQYF	few	TRBJ2-3	TRBV4-2
CASSDTGNNQPQHF	many	TRBJ1-5	TRBV6-2/TRBV6-3
CASSNREGTYEQYF	-	TRBJ2-7	TRBV13
CASSQDQDEKLFF	many	TRBJ1-4	TRBV4-1
CASSPDIRYGYTF	few	TRBJ1-2	TRBV28
CASRASLAKNIQYF	-	TRBJ2-4	TRBV6-5
CASSSRGLSYEQYF	-	TRBJ2-7	TRBV5-1
CASSQERKGRDTEAFF	-	TRBJ1-1	TRBV4-1
CSVERTSGGLNEQFF	few	TRBJ2-1	TRBV29-1
CASSPRAFPINEQFF	-	TRBJ2-1	TRBV19
CSARVAGGRAFF	-	TRBJ1-1	TRBV20-1
CASKARLAGGSSYNEQFF	many	TRBJ2-1	TRBV12-3/TRBV12-4
CASSLRGYMNTEAFF	many	TRBJ1-1	TRBV27
CASSFNRGSEAFF	many	TRBJ1-1	TRBV12-3/TRBV12-4